The 26 T cell receptor beta chains listed next were all sequenced from one sample in a study of tumor and adjacent non-tumor tissue in lung cancer. A modified ARM-PCR protocol with three rounds of nested PCR amplified TCRbeta. From the multiplex PCR reads, TCRdb called clonotypes with MiXCR, one entry per CDR3 protein. The sample consists of roughly 150,000 distinct CDR3 sequences, 60% to 70% of them appearing once. RNA was extracted from bulk tissue without any cell sorting. Sequences were obtained from lung tumor tissue. The receptors were sampled from a man in his 60s with small cell lung cancer.

The chain links TRBV12-3 or TRBV12-4 to TRBJ1-2, with 9 bases identical to TRBD1. The CDR3 has 14 residues. Trimming at V came to 9 bases and at J to 12 bases, leaving 17 bases not matched to a gene. CDR3 residues: CASIHSGQGIVNTF. CDR3 nucleotides: TGTGCCAGTATTCACTCGGGACAGGGAATCGTAAACACCTTC.

This clonotype has ten or more counts. The genes are TRBV4-1 and TRBJ1-4, with D maybe TRBD1 (5 bases). Trimming removed 1 base at V and 10 bases at J, with 13 bases between. This CDR3 is 14 amino acids long. Germline V gene data show CDR1 as MGHRA and CDR2 as YSYEKL. CDR3: CASSQGQFSGKLFF. CDR3 sequence (DNA): TGCGCCAGCAGCCAAGGACAGTTCTCCGGAAAACTGTTTTTT.

As concerns this clonotype: A much larger clone sits a single nucleotide away, making a read error possible. Because it lacks the conserved phenylalanine or tryptophan at the end, this CDR3 is likely a read error. The rearrangement uses TRBV20-1 and TRBJ2-3, with a tentative D call TRBD2 (6 bases). The CDR3 has 11 amino acids. Between the trimmed V and J ends, which lost 3 bases and 7 bases, there was a span of 8 bases. Germline loops: CDR1 DFQATT, CDR2 SNEGSKA (reference sequence). The CDR3 DNA reads TGCAGTGCTAGTCGCGGGAATACGCAGTATATT. It codes for CSASRGNTQYI.

This clonotype was picked up a small number of times. The chain links TRBV19 to TRBJ2-6; D possibly corresponds to TRBD2 (5 bases). V lost 1 base and J lost 2, with 12 bases in between. The CDR3 runs to 17 residues. Germline values: CDR1 LNHDA, CDR2 SQIVND (reference sequence). CDR3 protein: CASSIGTGMAGANVLTF. Here the CDR3 DNA reads TGTGCCAGTAGTATAGGAACCGGGATGGCTGGGGCCAACGTCCTGACTTTC.

J is TRBJ2-2 and V is TRBV20-1, with TRBD1 as a possible D gene (6 bases). The CDR3 has 14 amino acids. Germline loops: CDR1 DFQATT, CDR2 SNEGSKA (reference sequence). V lost 0 bases, J lost 14 bases, and 19 bases lay in between. The CDR3 reads CSARDRDTSLDLFF. The CDR3 DNA sequence: TGCAGTGCTAGAGACCGGGACACGTCTTTGGACCTGTTTTTT.

This chain uses TRBV12-3 or TRBV12-4 with TRBJ2-3; 10 positions match TRBD1. The CDR3 contains 15 residues. V lost 7 bases, J lost 8 bases, and 12 bases stayed unmatched. The chain's CDR3 is CASNPGGQGRGTQYF. The CDR3 DNA reads TGTGCCAGCAATCCCGGGGGACAGGGGCGAGGTACGCAGTATTTT.

In the case of this clonotype: The CDR3 does not end in the conserved phenylalanine or tryptophan, so this is likely a read error. This rearrangement joins TRBV11-2 to TRBJ2-1, with a tentative D call TRBD2 (6 bases). Looked up from germline, CDR1 is SGHAT and CDR2 is FQNNGV. CDR3 length: 14 residues. This chain's CDR3 is CANSLGRMDNEQFL. The CDR3 bases are TGTGCCAACAGCTTAGGGAGGATGGACAATGAGCAGTTCTTA.

As concerns this clonotype: A much larger clonotype is one base distant, so this may be a read error. The V gene is TRBV20-1, the J gene TRBJ2-7; perhaps TRBD1 as D (6 bases). Germline-derived CDR1 and CDR2 are DFQATT and SNEGSKA (reference sequence). This CDR3 region has 13 residues. CDR3 residues: CSTRVRGGYEQYV. Written as DNA, the CDR3 is TGCAGTACTAGAGTCCGAGGGGGCTACGAGCAGTACGTC.

The chain couples TRBV6-1 to TRBJ2-7, with TRBD2 identical over 7 bases. The ends lost 1 base at V and 4 bases at J; junction bases unmatched: 7. The germline V gene has CDR1 MNHNS and CDR2 SASEGT. This CDR3 contains 15 residues. The CDR3 DNA reads as TGTGCCAGCAGTGAAGGGCTAGCGGAGTGGTACGAGCAGTACTTC. This encodes CASSEGLAEWYEQYF.

On this clonotype itself: The junction departs from the called germline gene at one end, perhaps through a read error. V and J are TRBV5-1 and TRBJ1-5; TRBD1 is a possible D gene (5 bases). CDR1 is SGHRS and CDR2 is YFSETQ in the germline V gene. The length of the CDR3 is 13 residues. For the CDR3, the DNA is TGCGTCAGCAGGGAGACAGAGTATGGGCCCCAGCATTTT. Encoded protein: CVSRETEYGPQHF.

This clonotype was detected once. This rearrangement joins TRBV6-1 to TRBJ1-1; D is unclear. Per the germline V gene, CDR1 is MNHNS and CDR2 is SASEGT. The CDR3 spans 15 residues. Trimming removed 9 bases at V and 4 bases at J, with 21 bases between. The CDR3 region is CASTHRVVWSTEAFF. DNA for the CDR3: TGTGCCAGTACCCATAGGGTGGTTTGGAGCACTGAAGCTTTCTTT.

This chain links TRBV12-3 or TRBV12-4 with TRBJ2-3, with 9 bases that match TRBD1. V gave up 3 bases and J gave up 2 bases; unmatched junction bases: 12. The CDR3 totals 18 residues. The CDR3 sequence is CASSLDRGHTTPTDTQYF. CDR3 DNA sequence: TGTGCCAGCAGTTTGGACAGGGGCCATACTACTCCCACAGATACGCAGTATTTT.

There are many counts of this clonotype. The gene calls are TRBV20-1 and TRBJ1-2; D ambiguous. V dropped 5 bases and J dropped 8 bases, with 15 bases sitting between them. Germline assignment: CDR1 DFQATT and CDR2 SNEGSKA (reference sequence). The CDR3 has 12 residues. The CDR3 DNA reads as TGCAGTGCTCCCCCGGCGGTTGGAGGCTACACCTTC. This gives the protein CSAPPAVGGYTF.

With respect to this clonotype: A read error may explain this, as a much larger clone is one base away. The gene calls are TRBV4-2 and TRBJ2-2, with a possible D match to TRBD1 (5 bases). Germline loops: CDR1 LGHNA, CDR2 YNFKEQ. This CDR3 is built from 15 residues. V was cut by 1 base and J by 7 bases, with 13 bases left in between. The CDR3: CASSQARPGFGELFF. CDR3 DNA sequence: TGTGCCAGCAGCCAAGCTAGACCAGGGTTCGGGGAGCTGTTTTTT.

In the case of this clonotype: A much larger clone lies a single base off, so this may be a read error. The chain links TRBV11-2 to TRBJ2-1; tentatively, D is TRBD1 or TRBD2 (5 bases each). This CDR3 has 13 residues. V gave up 5 bases and J gave up 6 bases, with 11 bases separating them. Germline CDR1 SGHAT, CDR2 FQNNGV. CDR3 in amino acids: CASSRDQPNEQFF. As DNA, the CDR3 is TGTGCCAGCAGCCGGGACCAACCCAATGAGCAGTTCTTC.

The V call is TRBV11-2, the J call TRBJ2-2; 11 nucleotides match TRBD2. Per germline, CDR1 SGHAT and CDR2 FQNNGV. The length of the CDR3 is 15 residues. CDR3 DNA sequence: TGTCCCATCCGACTAGCGGGAATGAACACCGGGGAGCTGTTTTTT. Translated: CPIRLAGMNTGELFF.

V and J are TRBV12-3 or TRBV12-4 and TRBJ2-7, with 14 bases identical to TRBD2. The CDR3 spans 15 residues. V was clipped by 5 bases and J by 3 bases; unmatched bases: 3. DNA of the CDR3: TGTGCCAGCAGTCCGGGACTAGCGGGAGACTACGAGCAGTACTTC. The encoded protein is CASSPGLAGDYEQYF.

As to this clonotype: Likely a read error: the CDR3 ends without its conserved phenylalanine or tryptophan. This chain joins TRBV10-3 and TRBJ1-1; D remains unclear. Germline lookup yields CDR1 ENHRY and CDR2 SYGVKD. This CDR3 comprises 14 residues. The CDR3 nucleotides are TGTGTCATCAGTGAGTGGTCCGGCGGCACTGAAGCTTTCATT. Its protein is CVISEWSGGTEAFI.

J is TRBJ2-7 and V is TRBV2; D ambiguous. CDR1 is SNHLY and CDR2 is FYNNEI in the germline V gene. This CDR3 contains 11 residues. CDR3 in DNA: TGTTCCAGCAGCGATCGATACGAGCAGTACGTC. The encoded protein is CSSSDRYEQYV.

Concerning this clonotype itself: Germline and junction disagree at one end, which may indicate a read error. This chain joins TRBV20-1 and TRBJ2-1, with 7 bases fitting TRBD2. CDR3 length equals 15 residues. Germline V lookup: CDR1 DFQATT, CDR2 SNEGSKA (reference sequence). This CDR3 reads CSAPGTNGVLNEQFF. CDR3 sequence (DNA): TGCAGTGCCCCCGGGACTAATGGGGTTCTTAATGAGCAATTCTTC.

This sequence joins TRBV6-1 and TRBJ2-2; D is unclear. CDR3 size: 14 residues. V was shortened by 2 bases and J by 0 bases, with 4 bases between the two germline ends. Germline CDR1 reads MNHNS; CDR2 reads SASEGT. CDR3 sequence reads: CASSERANTGELFF. The CDR3 DNA reads as TGTGCCAGCAGTGAACGGGCGAACACCGGGGAGCTGTTTTTT.

This clonotype was seen a handful of times. This may stem from a read error, because a much larger clone lies one nucleotide away. J is TRBJ2-5 and V is TRBV11-1, with D perhaps TRBD1 (6 bases). The CDR3 extends over 16 amino acids. Germline V CDR1 and CDR2: SGHAT, FQDESV (reference sequence). The DNA of the CDR3 is TGTACCAGCAGCCCGGACAGTGGCCTACCCGGAGAGACCCAGTACTTC. This codes for CTSSPDSGLPGETQYF. Full variable domain (remainder filled in from reference TRBV11-1 and TRBJ2-5): EAEVAQSPRYKITEKSQAVAFWCDPISGHATLYWYRQILGQGPELLVQFQDESVVDDSQLPKDRFSAERLKGVDSTLKIQPAELGDSAMYLCTSSPDSGLPGETQYFGPGTRLLVL.

In its sample, this clonotype was seen a few times. V is TRBV7-9 and J is TRBJ2-7; 7 bases fit TRBD1. J lost 6 bases, V lost 8 bases, and 1 base had no gene match. Germline CDR1 SEHNR, CDR2 FQNEAQ (reference sequence). This CDR3 comprises 10 residues. The DNA for the CDR3 is TGTGCCAGCGGACAGGTCGAGCAGTACTTC. This codes for CASGQVEQYF.

Only one count was recorded for this clonotype. One junction end disagrees with the germline gene, perhaps due to a read error. V is TRBV20-1 and J is TRBJ2-1, with 7 bases aligning to TRBD2. Germline lookup yields CDR1 DFQATT and CDR2 SNEGSKA (reference sequence). The length of the CDR3 is 14 residues. The CDR3 DNA follows: TGTAGTGCTAGCCCCGGGACTAACTTAGGTGGGCAGTTCTTC. It is translated as CSASPGTNLGGQFF.

V and J are TRBV6-1 and TRBJ1-1; possible D gene TRBD1, 6 bases. This CDR3 region has 11 residues. Germline CDR1 and CDR2: MNHNS and SASEGT. The CDR3 loop reads CVSSGTTKAFF. CDR3 sequence (DNA): TGTGTCAGTAGTGGGACAACGAAGGCTTTCTTT.

The V gene is TRBV10-3, the J gene TRBJ2-7; 7 positions agree with TRBD2. CDR3 length equals 15 residues. Losses at the gene ends were 2 bases for V and 5 bases for J; bases not matched to a gene: 9. Germline V gene data show CDR1 as ENHRY and CDR2 as SYGVKD. The CDR3 loop reads CAISESGGSSHEQYV. The DNA for the CDR3 is TGTGCCATCAGTGAGAGTGGCGGGAGTTCCCACGAGCAGTACGTC.